Here is one T cell receptor beta chain with its context. The data are from a study of blood T cell repertoires in COVID-19. Whole-study context: Samples representing acute and convalescent COVID-19 were sourced from the United States, Italy and Spain. Sample material is recorded as cDNA or gDNA derived from T cells, B-cell-depleted T cells, or PBMCs.

CDR3 length: 16 residues. Losses at the gene ends were 1 base for V and 5 bases for J; bases not matched to a gene: 7. Germline-derived CDR1 and CDR2 are SGHNT and YYREEE (reference sequence). Under the authors' procedure: For nucleated cells, counts were estimated from reference gene primer amplification. Libraries were prepared by immunoSEQ multiplex PCR; TCRdb keeps only in-frame clonotypes and omits some of them. V and J calls and clone size follow that table, whereas D and trimming were derived from the DNA. The table records just over 250,000 clones, roughly 86% of them present only once. Sequences were obtained from peripheral blood. This receptor was taken from a man aged 35 to 55 who had recovered from COVID-19. The chain is built from TRBV5-4 and TRBJ2-3; TRBD2 matches at 10 bases. CDR3: CASSLSPAGGIDTQYF. The CDR3 DNA follows: TGTGCCAGCAGCTTGTCGCCAGCGGGGGGGATAGATACGCAGTATTTT. Combining the CDR3 with reference TRBV5-4 and TRBJ2-3 gives the whole variable domain ETGVTQSPTHLIKTRGQQVTLRCSSQSGHNTVSWYQQALGQGPQFIFQYYREEENGRGNFPPRFSGLQFPNYSSELNVNALELDDSALYLCASSLSPAGGIDTQYFGPGTRLTVL.